This T cell receptor (beta chain) is drawn from a study of T cells after posttransplantation cyclophosphamide. Whole-study findings and limits: Tissue-infiltrating T cells from skin or gut overlapped little with blood T cells. Recipient CMV seropositivity and CMV reactivation strongly tracked TRB clonality. Later post-transplant blood repertoires were often dominated by donor CD8+ memory clones.

Cells defined as naive were viable CD3+CD4+ or CD3+CD8+ and CCR7+CD45RA+CD45RO-CD95-CD27+CD28+. Peripheral blood was collected from the related graft donor on the marrow donation day. A word on this clone: Its antigen is not identified.

The table came from immunoSEQ multiplex PCR; TCRdb's copy has only in-frame clones and leaves some out. The table has 31,000 or so clones, around 90% seen once; the top ten hold 0.1%. CDR1 and CDR2 from the germline V gene are SQVTM and ANQGSEA. V was clipped by 2 bases and J by 4 bases, with 14 bases between them. This CDR3 spans 14 amino acids. The chain recombines TRBV29-1 with TRBJ1-1; D not resolved. Sequences were obtained from naive CD4+ T cells sorted from blood. This clonotype was sampled from a man aged 25-40 years in good health and a related stem cell transplant donor. CDR3 region: CSVERGIGVTEAFF. CDR3 coding DNA: TGCAGCGTTGAACGCGGGATCGGAGTCACTGAAGCTTTCTTT. The full variable domain, rest sourced from reference TRBV29-1 and TRBJ1-1, is SAVISQKPSRDICQRGTSLTIQCQVDSQVTMMFWYRQQPGQSLTLIATANQGSEATYESGFVIDKFPISRPNLTFSTLTVSNMSPEDSSIYLCSVERGIGVTEAFFGQGTRLTVV.